The 25 T cell receptor beta chains below were found in one sample sequenced in a study of blood T cells in healthy people across ages. A J-beta primer mix and a sample-barcoded 5' primer were used in a second PCR of about 7 to 12 cycles. Each CDR3 protein gets one entry after TCRdb re-called the 5' RACE reads with MiXCR. The sample shows roughly 800,000 distinct CDR3 sequences, 58% of them seen only once. The sequenced sample consisted of blood. These TCRs come from a man aged 25 to 45 in good health.

This clonotype was seen ten or more times. The gene calls are TRBV7-2 and TRBJ2-5, with a tentative D call TRBD1 (6 bases). The germline V gene has CDR1 SGHTA and CDR2 FQGNSA. This CDR3 contains 12 residues. V lost 4 bases, J lost 5 bases, and 8 bases lay in between. The CDR3: CASSWGPETQYF. The CDR3, as DNA: TGTGCCAGCAGCTGGGGGCCGGAGACCCAGTACTTC.

The V and J genes are TRBV20-1 and TRBJ2-1, with a weak D call TRBD2 (5 bases). Germline V CDR1 and CDR2: DFQATT, SNEGSKA (reference sequence). The ends were cut back, 5 bases at V and 0 bases at J, with 14 bases in the middle. This CDR3 is 15 amino acids long. Here the CDR3 reads CSAARRGSSYNEQFF. CDR3 DNA sequence: TGCAGTGCTGCACGTCGAGGGAGCTCCTACAATGAGCAGTTCTTC.

This clonotype has just a few counts. This chain uses TRBV28 with TRBJ2-1; TRBD2 might be the D (6 bases). Trimming pared 8 bases from V and 5 bases from J, leaving 22 bases between. Germline V gene data show CDR1 as MDHEN and CDR2 as SYDVKM. The length of the CDR3 is 16 residues. The CDR3 nucleotides are TGTGCCAGCTCCTCAGCCGGGACTGACAAAAACAATGAGCAGTTCTTC. It yields the protein CASSSAGTDKNNEQFF.

V gene TRBV12-3 or TRBV12-4 combines with J gene TRBJ1-5, with 8 bases fitting TRBD1. The CDR3 contains 15 residues. The ends lost 6 bases at V and 5 bases at J; junction bases unmatched: 9. CDR3: CASRRTGHGDQPQHF. The DNA of the CDR3 is TGTGCCAGCAGACGGACAGGGCACGGGGATCAGCCCCAGCATTTT.

The chain is built from TRBV24-1 and TRBJ2-7, with 7 bases identical to TRBD2. J was trimmed by 0 bases and V by 4 bases; bases with no gene match: 5. The CDR3 covers 15 residues. The germline V gene encodes CDR1 KGHDR and CDR2 SFDVKD. CDR3 region: CATSEVTSDSYEQYF. CDR3 DNA: TGTGCCACCAGTGAGGTCACTAGCGACTCCTACGAGCAGTACTTC.

The CDR3 region has the DNA TGTGCCAGCAGTTTGGGTAGCGGGACCTACAATGAGCAGTACTTC. Its translation is CASSLGSGTYNEQYF. The chain has TRBV12-3 or TRBV12-4 and TRBJ2-1; TRBD2 matches at 8 bases. With the DNA end fitting TRBJ2-7 better, the J assignment may be wrong. CDR3 size: 15 residues.

This clonotype was detected once. V gene TRBV7-2 combines with J gene TRBJ2-7; TRBD1 is a possible D gene (6 bases). The CDR3 is made up of 16 amino acids. Germline V lookup: CDR1 SGHTA, CDR2 FQGNSA. The V and J ends lost 0 bases and 3 bases respectively, with 15 bases between them. The CDR3 region is CASSLASGGQSYEQYF. In DNA, the CDR3 is TGTGCCAGCAGCTTAGCCAGCGGAGGACAGAGCTACGAGCAGTACTTC.

The chain has TRBV4-1 and TRBJ2-7, with 13 positions matching TRBD2. CDR3 length: 14 residues. The germline V gene has CDR1 MGHRA and CDR2 YSYEKL. V lost 3 bases, J lost 12 bases, and 8 bases stayed unmatched. DNA for the CDR3: TGCGCCAGCAGCCAGGCCGGACTAGCGGGAGATCGGTACTTC. Translated, it gives CASSQAGLAGDRYF.

The rearrangement joins TRBV7-9 to TRBJ1-3; D unresolved. The germline gives CDR1 SEHNR, CDR2 FQNEAQ (reference sequence). The CDR3 totals 16 residues. The V end was cut by 5 bases, the J end by 0 bases, with 14 bases between. The CDR3 reads CASSEAPTLSGNTIYF. DNA for the CDR3: TGTGCCAGCAGCGAGGCCCCGACGCTCTCTGGAAACACCATATATTTT.

This chain connects TRBV7-2 to TRBJ2-7; D not certain. The germline V gene encodes CDR1 SGHTA and CDR2 FQGNSA. V lost 5 bases to trimming and J lost 2 bases, with 13 bases between them. The CDR3 consists of 14 residues. CDR3 residues: CASSNRAPPYEQYF. The CDR3 region has the DNA TGTGCCAGCAGCAATAGGGCGCCCCCCTACGAGCAGTACTTC.

The chain couples TRBV25-1 to TRBJ2-7; D not resolved. The J call may be incorrect, as the DNA end agrees better with TRBJ2-5. Germline CDR1 MGHDK, CDR2 SYGVNS. The CDR3 length is 12 residues. CDR3 sequence (DNA): TGTGCCAGCGGCCCCGGACAAGAGACCCAGTACTTC. Translated, it gives CASGPGQETQYF.

The chain employs TRBV28 and TRBJ2-3; D remains ambiguous. Trimming took 3 bases from V and 7 from J, leaving 8 bases between them. Germline CDR1 MDHEN, CDR2 SYDVKM. This CDR3 region has 12 residues. This CDR3 is CASSFSTYTQYF. CDR3 coding DNA: TGTGCCAGCAGTTTTTCAACCTATACGCAGTATTTT.

This clonotype was observed many times. This sequence joins TRBV20-1 and TRBJ2-7; possible D gene TRBD1, 5 bases. CDR1 is DFQATT and CDR2 is SNEGSKA in the germline V gene (reference sequence). The CDR3 length is 14 residues. The V end lost 6 bases, the J end lost 3 bases, and 18 bases lay between the germline ends. The CDR3, as DNA: TGCAGTGCCACGCCTATCCAAGGGGACTACGAGCAGTACTTC. It encodes CSATPIQGDYEQYF.

The chain uses TRBV20-1 and TRBJ2-4; maybe TRBD2 (6 bases). Trimming removed 6 bases at V and 8 bases at J, with 20 bases between. In germline, CDR1 is DFQATT, CDR2 SNEGSKA (reference sequence). The CDR3 runs to 14 residues. The CDR3 region is CSATSGGMKDIQYF. CDR3 sequence (DNA): TGCAGTGCAACTAGTGGGGGGATGAAGGACATTCAGTACTTC.

V gene TRBV29-1 combines with J gene TRBJ2-3; possible D gene TRBD1, 6 bases. The germline gives CDR1 SQVTM, CDR2 ANQGSEA. V was trimmed by 2 bases and J by 0 bases, leaving 12 bases between them. CDR3 length equals 15 residues. As DNA, the CDR3 is TGCAGCGTTGAAAGATCGACAGGTAGCACAGATACGCAGTATTTT. Translation gives CSVERSTGSTDTQYF.

A few counts support this clonotype. The chain employs TRBV20-1 and TRBJ2-7, with D possibly being TRBD2 (6 bases). V lost 5 bases and J 0 bases, leaving 14 bases between the germline ends. CDR3 length: 14 residues. The germline V gene encodes CDR1 DFQATT and CDR2 SNEGSKA (reference sequence). CDR3 nucleotide sequence: TGCAGTGCTTCAGGACCGGGACTCTCCTACGAGCAGTACTTC. It encodes CSASGPGLSYEQYF.

This clonotype came up once. The chain links TRBV6-5 to TRBJ2-3; TRBD2 is a possible D gene (5 bases). Trimming shortened V by 3 bases and J by 3 bases, and 13 bases separated the two germline ends. In germline, CDR1 is MNHEY, CDR2 SVGAGI. This CDR3 spans 15 amino acids. This chain's CDR3 is CASSYTAGATDTQYF. In DNA form, the CDR3 reads TGTGCCAGCAGTTATACGGCGGGTGCTACAGATACGCAGTATTTT.

J is TRBJ2-1 and V is TRBV10-3; 15 bases fit TRBD2. The CDR3 sequence is 16 residues long. Germline V gives CDR1 ENHRY, CDR2 SYGVKD. V was clipped by 9 bases and J by 10 bases; unmatched bases: 13. This CDR3 reads CAILAWTSGRAQEQFF. The DNA of the CDR3 is TGTGCCATTCTCGCATGGACTAGCGGGAGGGCCCAGGAGCAGTTCTTC.

This chain uses TRBV9 with TRBJ2-3; 7 positions agree with TRBD2. The junction had 15 bases not matched to a gene; V was cut back by 4 bases and J by 4 bases. The CDR3 extends over 17 amino acids. The germline CDR1 and CDR2 sequences are SGDLS and YYNGEE. The CDR3 nucleotides are TGTGCCAGCAGCCCCAACCCCGCGGGTCGGGGGGCAGATACGCAGTATTTT. Amino acid sequence: CASSPNPAGRGADTQYF.

V is TRBV19 and J is TRBJ2-1, with 11 bases aligning to TRBD2. The CDR3 length is 17 residues. The germline gives CDR1 LNHDA, CDR2 SQIVND (reference sequence). Trimming at V came to 4 bases and at J to 9 bases, leaving 14 bases not matched to a gene. Here the CDR3 DNA reads TGTGCCAGTAGTAACACGAGAACTAGCGGGAGCAGGGGTGAGCAGTTCTTC. Encoded protein: CASSNTRTSGSRGEQFF.

The genes are TRBV28 and TRBJ2-7; TRBD2 is a possible D gene (6 bases). The DNA end lines up better with TRBJ2-5; the J call may be wrong. Germline loops: CDR1 MDHEN, CDR2 SYDVKM. CDR3 length: 14 residues. The CDR3 loop reads CASSWRVREETQYF. The CDR3, as DNA: TGTGCCAGCAGTTGGAGGGTGAGGGAAGAGACCCAGTACTTC.

The V gene is TRBV6-5, the J gene TRBJ2-1, with 9 bases matching TRBD2. The length of the CDR3 is 19 residues. V trimming: 0 bases; J trimming: 4 bases; junction bases outside the gene matches: 13. Germline CDR1 is MNHEY and CDR2 is SVGAGI. DNA for the CDR3: TGTGCCAGCAGTTACTCGAAAAGATCTGCGGGAGGGCCTTACAATGAGCAGTTCTTC. This translates into CASSYSKRSAGGPYNEQFF.

The V call is TRBV2, the J call TRBJ2-1; TRBD2 matches at 7 bases. The V and J ends lost 4 bases and 0 bases, in that order; junction bases with no gene match: 6. CDR1 SNHLY and CDR2 FYNNEI come from the germline V gene. This CDR3 contains 16 residues. CDR3 coding DNA: TGTGCCAGCAGTGGTAGCGGGCAGGCCTCCTACAATGAGCAGTTCTTC. Amino acids: CASSGSGQASYNEQFF.

The chain employs TRBV15 and TRBJ2-7; D possibly corresponds to TRBD2 (6 bases). Matching the DNA end better, TRBJ2-5 makes the J call doubtful. Germline values: CDR1 LNHNV, CDR2 YYDKDF (reference sequence). This CDR3 has 14 residues. The CDR3 sequence: CATSSGLFMETQYF. The CDR3 DNA is TGTGCCACCAGCAGTGGACTATTCATGGAGACCCAGTACTTC.

The chain links TRBV7-9 to TRBJ1-2; maybe TRBD1 (6 bases). CDR1 SEHNR and CDR2 FQNEAQ come from the germline V gene (reference sequence). This CDR3 has 14 residues. Trimming stripped 5 bases from V and 6 bases from J, with 16 bases between. DNA of the CDR3: TGTGCCAGCAGCGAGGGGGTCCGGGGTCATGGCTACACCTTC. Encoded protein: CASSEGVRGHGYTF.